This entry lists 22 T cell receptor beta chains sequenced from one sample in a study of siplizumab effects on memory and regulatory T cells (dated by TCRdb to the late 2010s). Library method: the immunoSEQ multiplex PCR assay. TCRdb's version of the immuneACCESS table is confined to in-frame rearrangements and falls short of the full clone set. An unresolved V gene accounts for under half of the shortfall where checked; the remainder is of unknown origin. The sample table contains tens of thousands of clones; only one count was recorded for 95% to 98% of them. The top ten constitute 0.95% to 1.4% of the sample. The specimen sequenced was naive CD8+ T cells sorted from blood. What the cell subset or site label conveys for this sample: unstimulated naive T cells. The receptors were gathered from a human donor in good health.

The chain combines TRBV27 with TRBJ1-2; D perhaps matches TRBD1 (6 bases). The CDR3 loop spans 14 amino acids. Trimming removed 6 bases from V and 3 bases from J, with 14 bases in between. CDR1 and CDR2 (germline): MNHEY, SMNVEV (reference sequence). CDR3 protein: CASSLGGGHYGYTF. The CDR3 region has the DNA TGTGCCAGCAGCCTGGGCGGGGGCCACTATGGCTACACCTTC.

The chain has TRBV6-6 and TRBJ2-1; 10 bases agree with TRBD1. The CDR3 sequence is 16 residues long. Germline V gene lookup returns CDR1 MNHNY and CDR2 SVGAGI (reference sequence). The trim removed 2 bases at V and 4 bases at J, leaving 5 bases unmatched. This CDR3 reads CASSYGTGVSYNEQFF. The CDR3 bases are TGTGCCAGCAGTTACGGGACAGGGGTTTCGTACAATGAGCAGTTCTTC.

The chain uses TRBV15 and TRBJ1-3, with TRBD1 identical over 8 bases. The CDR3 loop spans 15 amino acids. Germline assignment: CDR1 LNHNV and CDR2 YYDKDF (reference sequence). Trimming at V came to 4 bases and at J to 3 bases, leaving 5 bases not matched to a gene. The chain's CDR3 is CATSKGTGDGNTIYF. The CDR3 region has the DNA TGTGCCACCAGCAAAGGGACAGGCGATGGAAACACCATATATTTT.

This chain uses TRBV27 with TRBJ1-1; 9 nucleotides match TRBD1. CDR1 is MNHEY, CDR2 SMNVEV, per germline (reference sequence). The CDR3 totals 15 residues. With 2 bases clipped from V and 5 bases from J, the junction kept 6 bases outside the gene matches. The chain's CDR3 is CASSLAGQGRTEAFF. The CDR3 nucleotides are TGTGCCAGCAGTTTAGCAGGACAGGGGAGGACTGAAGCTTTCTTT.

About this clone: One end of the junction varies from germline; a read error may be responsible. The chain recombines TRBV7-9 with TRBJ2-7, with 15 bases matching TRBD2. The CDR3 extends over 17 amino acids. Germline assignment: CDR1 SEHNR and CDR2 FQNEAQ (reference sequence). CDR3 nucleotides: TGCGCCAGCAGCCAAGGACTAGCGGGAGGGCAGACGAACGAGCAGTACTTC. Translation: CASSQGLAGGQTNEQYF.

This sequence joins TRBV11-3 and TRBJ2-7; D not resolved. This CDR3 has 13 amino acids. Germline CDR1 and CDR2: SGHNT and YENEEA. V was pared by 0 bases and J by 3 bases, with 6 bases between. CDR3 sequence (DNA): TGTGCCAGCAGCTTAGATCTACACTACGAGCAGTACTTC. Its translation: CASSLDLHYEQYF.

The rearrangement uses TRBV2 and TRBJ2-1, with 11 positions matching TRBD2. This CDR3 region has 15 residues. Germline assignment: CDR1 SNHLY and CDR2 FYNNEI. The V gene end was trimmed by 4 bases and the J gene end by 3 bases; junction bases not matched to a gene: 2. The CDR3 reads CASSVTSGSYNEQFF. CDR3 DNA: TGTGCCAGCAGTGTAACTAGCGGGAGCTACAATGAGCAGTTCTTC. The variable domain in full, completed from reference TRBV2 and TRBJ2-1, reads EPEVTQTPSHQVTQMGQEVILRCVPISNHLYFYWYRQILGQKVEFLVSFYNNEISEKSEIFDDQFSVERPDGSNFTLKIRSTKLEDSAMYFCASSVTSGSYNEQFFGPGTRLTVL.

V usage is TRBV5-8 and J usage is TRBJ2-7, with D unresolved. V gave up 1 base and J gave up 7 bases, with 12 bases separating them. Germline CDR1 is SGHTS and CDR2 is YDEGEE. The CDR3 runs 13 residues. The CDR3 sequence: CASSLNFRAEQYF. As DNA, the CDR3 is TGTGCCAGCAGCTTGAATTTTCGCGCTGAGCAGTACTTC.

This clone was seen more than once but under ten times. The chain links TRBV9 to TRBJ1-1; a possible D gene is TRBD1 (6 bases). V lost 0 bases, J lost 8 bases, and 8 bases lay in between. The CDR3 contains 12 residues. Per the germline V gene, CDR1 is SGDLS and CDR2 is YYNGEE. In nucleotides, the CDR3 is TGTGCCAGCAGCGTAGAGGGGGGCGAAGCTTTCTTT. As protein: CASSVEGGEAFF.

The rearrangement uses TRBV29-1 and TRBJ1-4, with D tentatively TRBD1 (6 bases). There are 13 residues in the CDR3. Germline V lookup: CDR1 SQVTM, CDR2 ANQGSEA. V lost 7 bases to trimming and J lost 8 bases, with 17 bases between them. The CDR3 is CSAARQAREKLFF. The CDR3 DNA is TGCAGCGCCGCCCGACAGGCCCGGGAAAAACTGTTTTTT.

The chain couples TRBV11-2 to TRBJ1-4; unclear D gene. CDR1 and CDR2 from the germline V gene are SGHAT and FQNNGV. V was clipped by 5 bases and J by 0 bases, with 16 bases between them. CDR3 length equals 17 residues. In DNA form, the CDR3 reads TGTGCCAGCAGCCTATCCCGGGCCTCCGCAACTAATGAAAAACTGTTTTTT. It codes for CASSLSRASATNEKLFF.

The chain carries TRBV5-1 and TRBJ2-2; 9 bases are shared with TRBD1. CDR1 SGHRS and CDR2 YFSETQ come from the germline V gene. The CDR3 contains 16 residues. V was pared by 3 bases and J by 4 bases, with 7 bases of the junction left unmatched. CDR3 sequence: CASSSGTGMGTGELFF. In DNA form, the CDR3 reads TGCGCCAGCAGCTCCGGGACAGGGATGGGCACCGGGGAGCTGTTTTTT. Complete variable domain (other parts from reference TRBV5-1 and TRBJ2-2): KAGVTQTPRYLIKTRGQQVTLSCSPISGHRSVSWYQQTPGQGLQFLFEYFSETQRNKGNFPGRFSGRQFSNSRSEMNVSTLELGDSALYLCASSSGTGMGTGELFFGEGSRLTVL.

As concerns this clone: The DNA is omitted, as the CDR3 cannot be located on it reliably, and the CDR3 follows TCRdb's listing. The V and J genes are TRBV6-5 and TRBJ1-4; the table's D call of TRBD1 was not tested on the DNA. Germline values: CDR1 MNHEY, CDR2 SVGAGI. The CDR3 sequence runs 15 residues, both termini included. CDR3 region: CASSSSRHLNEKLFF.

The J gene is TRBJ2-1, the V gene TRBV28, with D tentatively TRBD1 (6 bases). CDR3 size: 15 residues. The V and J ends lost 1 base and 10 bases respectively, with 17 bases between them. Germline V CDR1 and CDR2: MDHEN, SYDVKM. In nucleotides, the CDR3 is TGTGCCAGCAGTTTATTAGGACAGTCATTTGTGGAGCAGTTCTTC. It encodes CASSLLGQSFVEQFF.

The chain is built from TRBV29-1 and TRBJ1-2, with a weak D call TRBD1 (6 bases). Looked up from germline, CDR1 is SQVTM and CDR2 is ANQGSEA. CDR3 size: 13 residues. Between the trimmed V and J ends, which lost 4 bases and 2 bases, there was a span of 11 bases. CDR3 region: CSVGGGANYGYTF. CDR3 DNA sequence: TGCAGCGTTGGAGGGGGAGCGAACTATGGCTACACCTTC.

The rearrangement uses TRBV30 and TRBJ1-2; the D gene is possibly TRBD1 (5 bases). Between the trimmed V and J ends, which lost 3 bases and 4 bases, there was a span of 9 bases. This CDR3 has 12 residues. Germline values: CDR1 GTSNPN, CDR2 SVGIG (reference sequence). DNA of the CDR3: TGTGCCTGGAGGGTGACAGCCTATGGCTACACCTTC. Amino acid sequence: CAWRVTAYGYTF.

This clone came up once. This chain links TRBV15 with TRBJ2-2; TRBD2 aligns across 7 bases. J was trimmed by 1 base and V by 0 bases; bases with no gene match: 5. The CDR3 is 17 amino acids. Germline V gives CDR1 LNHNV, CDR2 YYDKDF (reference sequence). The CDR3 DNA reads TGTGCCACCAGCAGAGATTGGATAGCGGGGAACACCGGGGAGCTGTTTTTT. This sequence encodes CATSRDWIAGNTGELFF.

The chain is built from TRBV6-1 and TRBJ2-2; 9 bases line up with TRBD2. This CDR3 contains 15 residues. J lost 4 bases, V lost 8 bases, and 8 bases had no gene match. Germline V lookup: CDR1 MNHNS, CDR2 SASEGT. CDR3 DNA sequence: TGTGCCAGCGCGGAAGGAGCGGGGGGCACCGGGGAGCTGTTTTTT. Protein sequence: CASAEGAGGTGELFF.

The genes are TRBV7-8 and TRBJ2-7; D possibly corresponds to TRBD1 (5 bases). V lost 5 bases and J lost 4, with 18 bases in between. Germline V CDR1 and CDR2: SGHVS, FQNEAQ. The CDR3 covers 15 residues. The CDR3 DNA sequence: TGTGCCAGCAGCATAACCGGTGACAGTGGGTACGAGCAGTACTTC. The encoded protein is CASSITGDSGYEQYF.

The chain couples TRBV7-8 to TRBJ2-2, with D uncertain. V lost 1 base, J lost 4 bases, and 10 bases lay in between. This CDR3 has 15 amino acids. Germline CDR1 and CDR2: SGHVS and FQNEAQ. CDR3 residues: CASSLVFWGTGELFF. Written as DNA, the CDR3 is TGTGCCAGCAGCTTAGTATTCTGGGGCACCGGGGAGCTGTTTTTT. Drawing the rest from reference TRBV7-8 and TRBJ2-2, the complete variable domain is GAGVSQSPRYKVAKRGQDVALRCDPISGHVSLFWYQQALGQGPEFLTYFQNEAQLDKSGLPSDRFFAERPEGSVSTLKIQRTQQEDSAVYLCASSLVFWGTGELFFGEGSRLTVL.

V usage is TRBV4-1 and J usage is TRBJ2-7; no definite D call. The CDR3 has 16 residues. The germline V gene has CDR1 MGHRA and CDR2 YSYEKL. The V and J ends lost 0 bases and 4 bases respectively, with 16 bases between them. The CDR3 reads CASSQEGGRGSYEQYF. The CDR3 nucleotides are TGCGCCAGCAGCCAAGAGGGTGGAAGAGGTTCATACGAGCAGTACTTC.

The chain combines TRBV6-5 with TRBJ2-7; 7 nucleotides align to TRBD2. Looked up from germline, CDR1 is MNHEY and CDR2 is SVGAGI. This CDR3 has 14 residues. Trimming took 4 bases from V and 3 from J; bases not matched to a gene: 6. DNA of the CDR3: TGTGCCAGCAGTTGGTCGGGGGAGGGCTACGAGCAGTACTTC. Its translation is CASSWSGEGYEQYF.